This T cell receptor (beta chain) was retrieved from a study of shared clonotypes between healthy human individuals. CD8 cells regarded as naive lacked CD45RO, were positively chosen for CCR7, and omitted terminally differentiated effector memory CD45RA+ cells. The CDR3 is 16 residues long. Germline V lookup: CDR1 SGHAT, CDR2 FQNNGV. V was trimmed by 4 bases and J by 0 bases, leaving 12 bases between them. Clones were sequenced by immunoSEQ multiplex PCR, and TCRdb holds only the in-frame ones, with some missing. Counted here are some 2,100,000 clones, under 95% occurring once; the ten biggest clones make up roughly 1.7%.

The chain combines TRBV11-2 with TRBJ1-4; unclear D gene. Sequences were obtained from naive CD8+ T cells from PBMCs. The TCR sequence derives from a man aged 18-30 years in good health. Some clones in this sample may be carry-over from other donors' samples. DNA for the CDR3: TGTGCCAGCAGCTCGTCCGTATTTGCAACTAATGAAAAACTGTTTTTT. It translates to CASSSSVFATNEKLFF.